Following are 15 T cell receptor beta chains from one sample sequenced in a study of T cells in Graves' hyperthyroidism and ophthalmopathy. TCR beta CDR3 regions were amplified from RNA transcripts. HTBI primers were used for first-round RT-PCR of the TCR CDR3. MiXCR, run by TCRdb on the multiplex PCR reads, gives a single entry per CDR3 protein. The data contain around 450,000 distinct CDR3 sequences, 15% to 19% of them singletons. Sequenced sample: blood. The receptor source for this set is a woman younger than 35 with Graves' hyperthyroidism.

V gene TRBV5-4 combines with J gene TRBJ1-2, with D maybe TRBD1 (6 bases). Trimming removed 6 bases at V and 5 bases at J, with 17 bases between. Germline V gene data show CDR1 as SGHNT and CDR2 as YYREEE (reference sequence). This CDR3 region has 14 residues. Written as DNA, the CDR3 is TGTGCCAGCACCCCAGACGGGGGGCGGTATGGCTACACCTTC. This sequence encodes CASTPDGGRYGYTF.

Ten or more counts support this clonotype. This chain links TRBV6-5 with TRBJ2-7; D is uncertain. V lost 0 bases and J 2 bases, leaving 14 bases between the germline ends. This CDR3 has 16 amino acids. Germline CDR1 reads MNHEY; CDR2 reads SVGAGI. In DNA, the CDR3 is TGTGCCAGCAGTTACTCTGCGGATAGCCAACCCTACGAGCAGTACTTC. Residues: CASSYSADSQPYEQYF.

At least ten counts were recorded for this clonotype. The gene calls are TRBV29-1 and TRBJ2-3; D uncertain. The CDR3 length is 14 residues. V lost 4 bases and J lost 0, with 11 bases in between. Germline assignment: CDR1 SQVTM and CDR2 ANQGSEA. The CDR3 region has the DNA TGCAGCGTTGTTCCCGCCTTCAGCACAGATACGCAGTATTTT. Its protein product is CSVVPAFSTDTQYF.

This clonotype was found many times. V usage is TRBV5-1 and J usage is TRBJ2-2; 7 bases map to TRBD1. This CDR3 comprises 14 residues. Germline CDR1 reads SGHRS; CDR2 reads YFSETQ. With 6 bases clipped from V and 7 bases from J, the junction kept 9 bases outside the gene matches. The CDR3 DNA is TGCGCCAGCACGCAGGGGGTTAAGAACGGGGAGCTGTTTTTT. This translates into CASTQGVKNGELFF. Supplemented by reference TRBV5-1 and TRBJ2-2, the full variable domain reads KAGVTQTPRYLIKTRGQQVTLSCSPISGHRSVSWYQQTPGQGLQFLFEYFSETQRNKGNFPGRFSGRQFSNSRSEMNVSTLELGDSALYLCASTQGVKNGELFFGEGSRLTVL.

The sample holds many counts of this clonotype. This chain uses TRBV20-1 with TRBJ2-3, with 10 bases that match TRBD2. Germline V gene data show CDR1 as DFQATT and CDR2 as SNEGSKA (reference sequence). Trimming removed 3 bases from V and 6 bases from J; junction bases left unmatched: 6. The CDR3 has 14 residues. CDR3 sequence: CSASSSGRPDTQYF. The CDR3 DNA reads TGCAGTGCTAGCAGTAGCGGGAGGCCGGATACGCAGTATTTT.

This clonotype came up many times. The chain links TRBV6-1 to TRBJ1-2; D is ambiguous. Trimming cost V 5 bases and J 7 bases, with 11 bases left between them. Germline V gene lookup returns CDR1 MNHNS and CDR2 SASEGT. The CDR3 extends over 12 amino acids. The DNA of the CDR3 is TGTGCCAGCAGTTGGTCAGAGGCTGGCTACACCTTC. This encodes CASSWSEAGYTF.

The chain combines TRBV19 with TRBJ1-4; 9 nucleotides align to TRBD1. J was trimmed by 7 bases and V by 1 base; bases with no gene match: 4. This CDR3 is built from 15 residues. Germline values: CDR1 LNHDA, CDR2 SQIVND (reference sequence). DNA of the CDR3: TGTGCCAGTAGTATAGGGACAGGGGCAAGTGAAAAACTGTTTTTT. This encodes CASSIGTGASEKLFF.

This chain joins TRBV28 and TRBJ2-7; 15 bases are shared with TRBD2. Looked up from germline, CDR1 is MDHEN and CDR2 is SYDVKM. The ends lost 2 bases at V and 1 base at J; junction bases unmatched: 12. The CDR3 runs to 20 residues. The CDR3 spells CASSLPYGTSGRPGSYEQYF. CDR3 DNA sequence: TGTGCCAGCAGTTTACCTTACGGGACTAGCGGGAGGCCGGGGTCCTACGAGCAGTACTTC.

The J gene is TRBJ2-6, the V gene TRBV6-1, with a tentative D call TRBD1 (5 bases). Germline CDR1 and CDR2: MNHNS and SASEGT. V shed 6 bases and J shed 0 bases, with 12 bases lying between them. The CDR3 loop spans 16 amino acids. The CDR3 region is CASRPDSPSGANVLTF. In DNA form, the CDR3 reads TGTGCCAGCAGGCCCGACAGTCCCTCTGGGGCCAACGTCCTGACTTTC.

This chain links TRBV5-4 with TRBJ2-7; D may match TRBD1 or TRBD2 (5 bases each). V shed 0 bases and J shed 5 bases, with 15 bases lying between them. The CDR3 totals 15 residues. Per the germline V gene, CDR1 is SGHNT and CDR2 is YYREEE (reference sequence). The CDR3 sequence: CASSLEGLVGDEQYF. CDR3 nucleotides: TGTGCCAGCAGCTTGGAGGGCTTAGTGGGGGACGAGCAGTACTTC.

This clonotype occurred many times. The chain employs TRBV28 and TRBJ2-5, with 8 bases lining up with TRBD1. Per germline, CDR1 MDHEN and CDR2 SYDVKM. The length of the CDR3 is 16 residues. V shed 4 bases and J 4 bases; nucleotides not matched to a gene: 11. DNA for the CDR3: TGTGCCAGCAGTTACTGGACAGGGCCCGAATCAGAGACCCAGTACTTC. Residues: CASSYWTGPESETQYF.

The table lists this clonotype with many counts. V and J are TRBV2 and TRBJ2-7; 11 bases are shared with TRBD1. The CDR3 is 15 residues long. In germline, CDR1 is SNHLY, CDR2 FYNNEI. The J segment lost 2 bases and the V segment lost 6 bases, leaving 6 bases of the junction unmatched. The CDR3 loop reads CASRWDRGNAYEQYF. CDR3 DNA sequence: TGTGCCAGCAGGTGGGACAGGGGGAACGCCTACGAGCAGTACTTC.

This clonotype occurred many times. This chain uses TRBV29-1 with TRBJ2-3; D uncertain. V was cut by 6 bases and J by 4 bases, with 17 bases left in between. Per the germline V gene, CDR1 is SQVTM and CDR2 is ANQGSEA. This CDR3 is 14 amino acids long. The CDR3 here is CSVPPPLFSDTQYF. The CDR3 bases are TGCAGCGTACCTCCCCCTCTTTTCTCAGATACGCAGTATTTT.

This clonotype was observed many times. This chain links TRBV2 with TRBJ2-7; D unclear. The CDR3 length is 13 residues. The germline gives CDR1 SNHLY, CDR2 FYNNEI. V gave up 5 bases and J gave up 5 bases, with 13 bases separating them. This chain's CDR3 is CASSPSSWNEQYF. The CDR3 region has the DNA TGTGCCAGCAGTCCATCGTCGTGGAACGAGCAGTACTTC.

This clonotype was recorded many times. CDR3 region: CASSPSNWRGWSNQPQHF. In DNA, the CDR3 is TGTGCCAGCAGTCCATCTAACTGGCGGGGTTGGAGCAATCAGCCCCAGCATTTT. This chain links TRBV12-3 or TRBV12-4 with TRBJ1-5; no firm D call. The CDR3 length is 18 residues. V lost 5 bases to trimming and J lost 1 base, with 21 bases between them.